What follows describes a single T cell receptor beta chain. The data originate from a study of T-cell reconstitution after alpha-beta-depleted transplantation in children. TCRbeta library construction was performed incorporating unique molecular identifiers. Each CDR3 protein gets one entry after TCRdb re-called the PCR reads with MiXCR. The sample carries 400,000 to 500,000 distinct CDR3 sequences, approximately 10% recorded once. Between the trimmed V and J ends, which lost 1 base and 2 bases, there was a span of 8 bases. The CDR3 contains 13 residues. Per the germline V gene, CDR1 is DFQATT and CDR2 is SNEGSKA (reference sequence).

The chain combines TRBV20-1 with TRBJ2-5, with D tentatively TRBD2 (5 bases). This clonotype originated in a human donor who donated a stem cell graft to a child with acute myeloid leukemia. This material consisted of PBMCs from the stem cell graft donor, taken from the stem cell graft. The DNA of the CDR3 is TGCAGTGCTAGAGGGAGACTACAAGAGACCCAGTACTTC. It is translated as CSARGRLQETQYF.